The 5 T cell receptor beta chains given below trace back to one sample, sequenced in a study of cytomegalovirus exposure and HLA in healthy donors. The PCR made use of 60 Vbeta and 13 Jbeta primers. The data were produced by immunoSEQ multiplex PCR, yet TCRdb's version contains in-frame clones alone and is incomplete. In the table there are under 200,000 clones, roughly 80% of which are singletons. The material sequenced was PBMCs. These receptor sequences come from a woman under 30 in good health and CMV-seronegative.

The rearrangement joins TRBV25-1 to TRBJ2-5, with 7 bases that match TRBD1. The J call could be wrong; TRBJ2-7 is a better fit for the DNA end. The germline gives CDR1 MGHDK, CDR2 SYGVNS. CDR3 length equals 15 residues. The CDR3 is CASTLDRKSSYEQYF. The CDR3 DNA follows: TGTGCCAGCACACTGGACAGGAAGAGCTCCTACGAGCAGTACTTC.

A single count supports this clone. V usage is TRBV27 and J usage is TRBJ1-6, with D unresolved. The CDR3 contains 15 residues. V lost 2 bases, J lost 6 bases, and 11 bases lay in between. CDR1 is MNHEY and CDR2 is SMNVEV in the germline V gene (reference sequence). Written as DNA, the CDR3 is TGTGCCAGCAGTTTAAACCCATACAGTAATTCACCCCTCCACTTT. Amino acids: CASSLNPYSNSPLHF.

The chain employs TRBV6-6 and TRBJ1-1, with D possibly being TRBD1 (6 bases). CDR3 length: 12 residues. Germline CDR1 and CDR2: MNHNY and SVGAGI (reference sequence). The V gene lost 5 bases and the J gene lost 11 bases, with 15 bases spanning the gap. CDR3 coding DNA: TGTGCCAGCAGTCGAATAACAGGGCTGGCTTTCTTT. As protein: CASSRITGLAFF.

The DNA of the CDR3 is TGTGCCAGCAGCTCCAGGACAGGGCCACTCCACTTT. Amino acid sequence: CASSSRTGPLHF. The chain uses TRBV5-6 and TRBJ1-6; 8 bases are shared with TRBD1. CDR1 and CDR2 from the germline V gene are SGHDT and YYEEEE. CDR3 length: 12 residues. With 3 bases clipped from V and 16 bases from J, the junction kept 6 bases outside the gene matches.

The chain carries TRBV9 and TRBJ1-1, with 7 bases lining up with TRBD1. Per the germline V gene, CDR1 is SGDLS and CDR2 is YYNGEE. CDR3 length: 14 amino acids. The V gene end was trimmed by 0 bases and the J gene end by 1 base; junction bases not matched to a gene: 0. The CDR3 sequence: CASSVEGANTEAFF. DNA of the CDR3: TGTGCCAGCAGCGTAGAGGGGGCGAACACTGAAGCTTTCTTT.